One sample yielded the 21 T cell receptor beta chains listed below, sequenced in a study of blood T cells in healthy people across ages. A J-beta primer mix and a sample-barcoded 5' primer were used in a second PCR of about 7 to 11 cycles. TCRdb processed the 5' RACE reads anew with MiXCR; each CDR3 protein has one entry. The data show fewer than 800,000 distinct CDR3 sequences, 20% to 25% seen once. The data were also submitted as part of a second study, on T cells of mothers and their children.

Sequencing was performed on blood. These receptors originate from a boy aged 5 to 17 in good health.

The rearrangement links TRBV13 to TRBJ2-5, with 9 positions matching TRBD1. The J call may be wrong; the DNA end is better matched by TRBJ2-7. CDR3 length: 15 residues. CDR1 and CDR2 (germline): PRHDT, FYEKMQ (reference sequence). The chain's CDR3 is CASGRFGTGTYEQYF. DNA of the CDR3: TGTGCCAGCGGGAGATTTGGGACAGGGACCTACGAGCAGTACTTC.

The sample holds a few counts of this clonotype. The chain joins TRBV11-3 to TRBJ2-5; 7 bases line up with TRBD1. Judging by the DNA end, TRBJ2-7 fits better; the J call may be wrong. CDR3 size: 14 residues. Germline values: CDR1 SGHNT, CDR2 YENEEA. CDR3 protein: CASSSRQGGYEQYF. In DNA, the CDR3 is TGTGCCAGCAGCTCTCGACAGGGTGGCTACGAGCAGTACTTC.

A word on this clonotype: The junction departs from germline at one end; a sequencing error may be responsible. This chain uses TRBV7-8 with TRBJ1-2; 7 nucleotides agree with TRBD1. Germline assignment: CDR1 SGHVS and CDR2 FQNEAQ. This CDR3 is 14 amino acids long. For the CDR3, the DNA is TGTACCAGCAGCTTAAGAGTGACAGGGTATGGCTACACCTTC. This gives the protein CTSSLRVTGYGYTF.

The chain couples TRBV2 to TRBJ1-5; D not resolved. V was trimmed by 0 bases and J by 5 bases, leaving 8 bases between them. This CDR3 contains 14 residues. CDR1 and CDR2 (germline): SNHLY, FYNNEI. For the CDR3, the DNA is TGTGCCAGCAGTGAAGCTAACGGGTATCAGCCCCAGCATTTT. Encoded protein: CASSEANGYQPQHF.

The CDR3 loop is CASSLVGPNNDEQFF. DNA of the CDR3: TGTGCCAGCAGCTTAGTCGGTCCTAACAACGATGAGCAGTTCTTC. This sequence joins TRBV7-9 and TRBJ2-1, with D uncertain. Germline CDR1 SEHNR, CDR2 FQNEAQ (reference sequence). Trimming cost V 1 base and J 8 bases, with 15 bases left between them. The CDR3 has 15 amino acids.

This clonotype came up once. The chain links TRBV5-1 to TRBJ2-7; 8 nucleotides match TRBD2. This CDR3 region has 15 residues. Germline CDR1 SGHRS, CDR2 YFSETQ. V shed 0 bases and J 2 bases; nucleotides not matched to a gene: 4. CDR3 nucleotides: TGCGCCAGCAGCTTGGAACTAGCGGCCGCCTACGAGCAGTACTTC. It yields the protein CASSLELAAAYEQYF.

The chain joins TRBV3-1 to TRBJ1-1; D is undetermined. In germline, CDR1 is LGHDT, CDR2 YNNKEL (reference sequence). Trimming removed 6 bases from V and 6 bases from J, with 17 bases in between. The CDR3 totals 14 residues. The CDR3 DNA sequence: TGTGCCAGCAGGGATGCAGGAATTTGGTCTGAAGCTTTCTTT. It specifies CASRDAGIWSEAFF.

This clonotype was recorded a few times. The genes are TRBV27 and TRBJ1-6; 9 bases match TRBD1. The trim removed 5 bases at V and 9 bases at J, leaving 8 bases unmatched. Germline values: CDR1 MNHEY, CDR2 SMNVEV (reference sequence). This CDR3 region has 15 residues. CDR3 DNA: TGTGCCAGCAGTCGACCGGGACAGGGCGGTTCACCCCTCCACTTT. Protein: CASSRPGQGGSPLHF.

V usage is TRBV12-3 or TRBV12-4 and J usage is TRBJ2-7; unclear D gene. CDR3 size: 13 residues. Trimming removed 8 bases from V and 2 bases from J, with 13 bases in between. CDR3 nucleotides: TGTGCCAGCTTGAGACTCGGAACCTACGAGCAGTACTTC. Protein: CASLRLGTYEQYF.

This clonotype was detected only a few times. This chain joins TRBV20-1 and TRBJ2-4, with a tentative D call TRBD1 (5 bases). This CDR3 region has 16 residues. V gave up 0 bases and J gave up 3 bases, with 15 bases separating them. The germline gives CDR1 DFQATT, CDR2 SNEGSKA (reference sequence). The chain's CDR3 is CSARDPGRVGKNIQYF. As DNA, the CDR3 is TGCAGTGCTAGAGATCCAGGCAGGGTGGGCAAAAACATTCAGTACTTC.

This rearrangement joins TRBV19 to TRBJ1-1, with D possibly matching TRBD1 (6 bases). The ends were cut back, 11 bases at V and 9 bases at J, with 19 bases in the middle. The CDR3 extends over 12 amino acids. Germline V lookup: CDR1 LNHDA, CDR2 SQIVND (reference sequence). The CDR3, as DNA: TGTGCCGGTCGCCCTCCGGGACAAAAAGCTTTCTTT. It encodes CAGRPPGQKAFF. The whole variable domain, remainder taken from reference TRBV19 and TRBJ1-1, is DGGITQSPKYLFRKEGQNVTLSCEQNLNHDAMYWYRQDPGQGLRLIYYSQIVNDFQKGDIAEGYSVSREKKESFPLTVTSAQKNPTAFYLCAGRPPGQKAFFGQGTRLTVV.

The chain employs TRBV3-1 and TRBJ2-3; D not certain. Germline CDR1 LGHDT, CDR2 YNNKEL (reference sequence). V lost 0 bases and J 4 bases, leaving 5 bases between the germline ends. The CDR3 spans 13 residues. The CDR3 sequence: CASSQEFPDTQYF. DNA for the CDR3: TGTGCCAGCAGCCAAGAATTCCCAGATACGCAGTATTTT.

This chain links TRBV12-3 or TRBV12-4 with TRBJ1-2, with 8 bases fitting TRBD1. This CDR3 contains 14 residues. The junction had 8 bases not matched to a gene; V was cut back by 7 bases and J by 4 bases. The CDR3 region has the DNA TGTGCCAGCACTACGACAGGGGCCTTCTATGGCTACACCTTC. This encodes CASTTTGAFYGYTF.

The chain employs TRBV7-2 and TRBJ2-5; the D is unclear. There are 15 residues in the CDR3. Germline V gives CDR1 SGHTA, CDR2 FQGNSA. With 1 base removed from V and 1 base from J, the gap between germline ends came to 10 bases. CDR3 protein: CASSLEGLPQETQYF. The CDR3, as DNA: TGTGCCAGCAGCTTAGAGGGTCTCCCCCAAGAGACCCAGTACTTC.

This clonotype was detected only once. The J gene is TRBJ2-7, the V gene TRBV6-5, with D unresolved. The ends were cut back, 1 base at V and 2 bases at J, with 9 bases in the middle. The CDR3 extends over 14 amino acids. Per the germline V gene, CDR1 is MNHEY and CDR2 is SVGAGI. For the CDR3, the DNA is TGTGCCAGCAGTTACTTGCAGGATCCCTACGAGCAGTACTTC. Translation gives CASSYLQDPYEQYF.

This chain uses TRBV28 with TRBJ1-4; 7 positions match TRBD1. CDR3 size: 16 residues. V was pared by 5 bases and J by 0 bases, with 6 bases of the junction left unmatched. Germline CDR1 is MDHEN and CDR2 is SYDVKM. CDR3 loop: CASSPRQGATNEKLFF. The CDR3 nucleotides are TGTGCCAGCAGTCCAAGACAGGGCGCAACTAATGAAAAACTGTTTTTT. Together with reference TRBV28 and TRBJ1-4, the CDR3 gives the full variable domain: DVKVTQSSRYLVKRTGEKVFLECVQDMDHENMFWYRQDPGLGLRLIYFSYDVKMKEKGDIPEGYSVSREKKERFSLILESASTNQTSMYLCASSPRQGATNEKLFFGSGTQLSVL.

This chain links TRBV19 with TRBJ2-5; possible D gene TRBD2, 5 bases. The J call may be incorrect, as the DNA end agrees better with TRBJ2-7. Germline-derived CDR1 and CDR2 are LNHDA and SQIVND (reference sequence). This CDR3 spans 14 amino acids. The CDR3 spells CATARTFHSYEQYF. CDR3 coding DNA: TGTGCCACTGCGCGGACTTTTCATAGCTACGAGCAGTACTTC.

The V call is TRBV18, the J call TRBJ2-1, with TRBD2 matching over 7 bases. CDR1 is KGHSH, CDR2 LQKENI, per germline. With V trimmed by 6 bases and J by 0 bases, 5 bases remained unmatched. The CDR3 spans 15 residues. The CDR3 bases are TGTGCCAGCTCCCGGGGGGAGAGCTCCTACAATGAGCAGTTCTTC. Translation gives CASSRGESSYNEQFF.

The gene calls are TRBV12-5 and TRBJ2-5; D unresolved. The better agreement between TRBJ2-7 and the DNA end casts doubt on the J call. Germline V gene lookup returns CDR1 LGHNT and CDR2 FRNRAP. The CDR3 has 15 residues. The CDR3 region is CASGFPSDPSYEQYF. As DNA, the CDR3 is TGTGCTAGTGGCTTTCCCTCTGATCCGTCCTACGAGCAGTACTTC.

This clonotype occurred a few times. The chain carries TRBV27 and TRBJ2-7; D unclear. This CDR3 is 14 amino acids long. The V end lost 0 bases, the J end lost 2 bases, and 8 bases lay between the germline ends. Germline V gives CDR1 MNHEY, CDR2 SMNVEV (reference sequence). This chain's CDR3 is CASSLSSDPYEQYF. The DNA of the CDR3 is TGTGCCAGCAGTTTATCCTCGGACCCCTACGAGCAGTACTTC.

On this clonotype itself: The conserved phenylalanine or tryptophan normally closing the CDR3 is absent here, so this likely arose from a read error. V and J are TRBV29-1 and TRBJ2-5, with D perhaps TRBD1 or TRBD2 (5 bases each). The end of the DNA fits TRBJ2-7 better, so the J call may be wrong. Looked up from germline, CDR1 is SQVTM and CDR2 is ANQGSEA. The CDR3 is 16 residues long. The CDR3: CSVGSLPRDRSYEQYL. The CDR3 nucleotides read TGCAGCGTTGGATCCCTGCCCAGGGACCGCTCCTACGAGCAGTACCTC.